The 10 T cell receptor beta chains listed next were all sequenced from one sample in a study of beta chain features in type 1 diabetes. Every isolated RNA sample was fully reverse transcribed, so sequencing captured expressed TCRB transcripts. Clones were sequenced by immunoSEQ multiplex PCR, and TCRdb holds only the in-frame ones, with some missing. The sample lists roughly 300,000 clones, 6.5% to 10% occurring once. Sequencing was done on a sample of central memory CD4+ T cells from blood. Every receptor here comes from a woman younger than 30 in good health.

This clone was seen repeatedly, ten times or more. V usage is TRBV4-3 and J usage is TRBJ2-3; D not resolved. The germline V gene has CDR1 LGHNA and CDR2 YSLEER. Trimming took 0 bases from V and 4 from J, leaving 5 bases between them. The CDR3 has 13 residues. The CDR3 here is CASSQDGPDTQYF. In nucleotides, the CDR3 is TGCGCCAGCAGCCAAGATGGTCCAGATACGCAGTATTTT.

The chain has TRBV5-6 and TRBJ2-5; D perhaps matches TRBD2 (6 bases). CDR1 and CDR2 from the germline V gene are SGHDT and YYEEEE. This CDR3 is built from 13 residues. The germline V and J ends were trimmed by 2 bases and 5 bases, with 10 bases remaining between them. The CDR3 DNA is TGTGCCAGCAGCTTAACCGGGAGTGAGACCCAGTACTTC. Amino acids: CASSLTGSETQYF.

This clone was picked up a small number of times. The V and J genes are TRBV6-6 and TRBJ1-4, with a weak D call TRBD1 (6 bases). Germline CDR1 and CDR2: MNHNY and SVGAGI (reference sequence). V lost 5 bases to trimming and J lost 8 bases, with 15 bases between them. This CDR3 comprises 14 residues. CDR3 sequence reads: CASSVGGGVEKLFF. DNA for the CDR3: TGTGCCAGCAGTGTAGGAGGGGGGGTCGAAAAACTGTTTTTT.

The chain employs TRBV14 and TRBJ1-3; D is uncertain. CDR3 length: 13 amino acids. V lost 1 base, J lost 3 bases, and 4 bases lay in between. Germline V lookup: CDR1 SGHDN, CDR2 FVKESK. For the CDR3, the DNA is TGTGCCAGCAGCCAAGTATTTGGAAACACCATATATTTT. Protein product: CASSQVFGNTIYF. The full variable domain, completed using reference TRBV14 and TRBJ1-3, is EAGVTQFPSHSVIEKGQTVTLRCDPISGHDNLYWYRRVMGKEIKFLLHFVKESKQDESGMPNNRFLAERTGGTYSTLKVQPAELEDSGVYFCASSQVFGNTIYFGEGSWLTVV.

Only a few counts were recorded for this clone. The chain joins TRBV6-5 to TRBJ1-5, with 7 bases lining up with TRBD1. The ends lost 8 bases at V and 7 bases at J; junction bases unmatched: 11. This CDR3 region has 14 residues. Germline V gene data show CDR1 as MNHEY and CDR2 as SVGAGI. The CDR3 reads CASSMGQLIQPQHF. In DNA, the CDR3 is TGTGCCAGCTCTATGGGACAGCTTATACAGCCCCAGCATTTT.

In the case of this clone: The sample has other DNA sequences that encode this CDR3 too. The chain combines TRBV7-8 with TRBJ2-7, with D possibly matching TRBD1 (5 bases). V was clipped by 3 bases and J by 2 bases, with 11 bases between them. Looked up from germline, CDR1 is SGHVS and CDR2 is FQNEAQ. This CDR3 contains 14 residues. The CDR3: CASSLDKGPYEQYF. The DNA for the CDR3 is TGTGCCAGCAGCTTGGACAAGGGCCCCTACGAGCAGTACTTC.

In this sample, this clone turned up a few times. The chain has TRBV7-3 and TRBJ1-5; 8 bases map to TRBD1. Germline lookup yields CDR1 SGHTA and CDR2 FQGTGA. CDR3 length equals 17 residues. The junction had 10 bases not matched to a gene; V was cut back by 5 bases and J by 1 base. The CDR3 spells CASSNDLRGPSNQPQHF. The CDR3 nucleotides are TGTGCCAGCAGCAACGACCTCAGGGGGCCGAGCAATCAGCCCCAGCATTTT.

This clone was detected many times. The chain joins TRBV27 to TRBJ2-7, with TRBD2 matching over 7 bases. From germline, CDR1 is MNHEY and CDR2 SMNVEV (reference sequence). This CDR3 is 17 amino acids long. With 2 bases clipped from V and 2 bases from J, the junction kept 12 bases outside the gene matches. This CDR3 reads CASSLKPPLAETYEQYF. CDR3 in DNA: TGTGCCAGCAGTTTAAAACCCCCTCTAGCGGAAACCTACGAGCAGTACTTC.

This clone showed up just a few times. The genes are TRBV15 and TRBJ2-5; D perhaps matches TRBD2 (5 bases). CDR3 size: 18 residues. Trimming pared 8 bases from V and 3 bases from J, leaving 28 bases between. Germline V lookup: CDR1 LNHNV, CDR2 YYDKDF (reference sequence). The CDR3 nucleotides are TGTGCCACCCGGTCGGGAAGACACGATGGGCCGCGAAAAGAGACCCAGTACTTC. It is translated as CATRSGRHDGPRKETQYF.

The chain uses TRBV18 and TRBJ2-7; maybe TRBD1 (5 bases). Trimming took 1 base from V and 2 from J, leaving 9 bases between them. The germline CDR1 and CDR2 sequences are KGHSH and LQKENI. The CDR3 spans 14 residues. The CDR3 sequence: CASSPRQGPYEQYF. The CDR3 DNA reads as TGTGCCAGCTCACCACGGCAGGGCCCCTACGAGCAGTACTTC.